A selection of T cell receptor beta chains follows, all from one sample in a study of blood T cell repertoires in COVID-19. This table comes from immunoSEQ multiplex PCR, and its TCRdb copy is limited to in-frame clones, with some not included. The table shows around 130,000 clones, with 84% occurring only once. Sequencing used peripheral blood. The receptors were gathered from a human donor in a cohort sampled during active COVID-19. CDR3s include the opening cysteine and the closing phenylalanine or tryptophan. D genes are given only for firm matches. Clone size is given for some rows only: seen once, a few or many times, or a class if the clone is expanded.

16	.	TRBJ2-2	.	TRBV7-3	CASSLFLGGSTGELFF	TGTGCCAGCAGCTTATTTCTGGGTGGGAGCACCGGGGAGCTGTTTTTT
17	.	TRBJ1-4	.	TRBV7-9	CASSFGGVRGTNEKLFF	TGTGCCAGCAGCTTCGGGGGGGTTCGAGGCACTAATGAAAAACTGTTTTTT
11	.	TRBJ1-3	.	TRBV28	CASSFRTTIYF	TGTGCCAGCAGTTTTAGAACGACCATATATTTT
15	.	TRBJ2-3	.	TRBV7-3	CASSLLQAPRDTQYF	TGTGCCAGCAGCTTATTACAGGCCCCGAGAGATACGCAGTATTTT
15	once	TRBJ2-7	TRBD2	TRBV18	CASSLTSGGPYEQYF	TGTGCCAGCTCTCTTACTAGCGGGGGGCCCTACGAGCAGTACTTC
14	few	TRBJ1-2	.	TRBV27	CASSFQDSNYGYTF	TGTGCCAGCAGTTTTCAGGACTCGAACTATGGCTACACCTTC
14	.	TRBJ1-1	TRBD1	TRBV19	CASSIGGTGAEAFF	TGTGCCAGTAGTATAGGGGGGACAGGGGCTGAAGCTTTCTTT
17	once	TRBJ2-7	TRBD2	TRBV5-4	CASSLGLAGGQPYEQYF	TGTGCCAGCAGCTTGGGGCTAGCGGGGGGGCAACCCTACGAGCAGTACTTC
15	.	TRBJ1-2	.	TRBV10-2	CASSENRPQNYGYTF	TGCGCCAGCAGTGAGAACAGGCCACAGAACTATGGCTACACCTTC
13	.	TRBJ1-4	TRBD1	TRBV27	CVSSGTGDEKLFF	TGTGTCAGCAGCGGGACAGGGGATGAAAAACTGTTTTTT
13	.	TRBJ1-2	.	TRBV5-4	CASSLEGSYGYTF	TGTGCCAGCAGCTTGGAGGGGTCCTATGGCTACACCTTC
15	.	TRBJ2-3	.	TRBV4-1	CASSQGRQDTDTQYF	TGCGCCAGCAGCCAAGGGCGCCAGGACACAGATACGCAGTATTTT
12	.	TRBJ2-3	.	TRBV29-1	CSVVFGTDTQYF	TGCAGCGTTGTTTTCGGCACAGATACGCAGTATTTT
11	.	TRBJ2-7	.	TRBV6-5	CAGGGTYEQYF	TGTGCGGGAGGGGGGACCTACGAGCAGTACTTC
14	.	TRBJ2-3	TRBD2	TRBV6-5	CASKRGGLTDTQYF	TGTGCCAGCAAGCGGGGGGGCTTGACAGATACGCAGTATTTT
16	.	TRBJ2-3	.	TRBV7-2	CASSLDRAGRTDTQYF	TGTGCCAGCAGCTTAGATCGGGCGGGGCGAACAGATACGCAGTATTTT
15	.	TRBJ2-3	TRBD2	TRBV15	CATSRAGTSADTQYF	TGTGCCACCAGCAGAGCTGGGACTAGCGCAGATACGCAGTATTTT
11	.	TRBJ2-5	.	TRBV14	CASSQGATQYF	TGTGCCAGCAGCCAAGGGGCGACCCAGTACTTC
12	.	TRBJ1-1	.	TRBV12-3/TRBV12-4	CASSTENTEAFF	TGTGCCAGCAGTACAGAGAACACTGAAGCTTTCTTT
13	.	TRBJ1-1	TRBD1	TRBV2	CASSGTGGTEAFF	TGTGCCAGCAGTGGAACAGGGGGCACTGAAGCTTTCTTT
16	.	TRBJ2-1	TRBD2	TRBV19	CASSILGSGAYNEQFF	TGTGCCAGTAGTATATTGGGTAGCGGGGCCTACAATGAGCAGTTCTTC
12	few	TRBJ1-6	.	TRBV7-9	CASSLVTGPLHF	TGTGCCAGCAGCTTAGTTACCGGGCCCCTCCACTTT
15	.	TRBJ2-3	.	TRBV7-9	CASSLVTGLTDTQYF	TGTGCCAGCAGCTTAGTGACAGGACTCACAGATACGCAGTATTTT
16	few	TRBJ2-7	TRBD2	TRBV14	CASSQDQGGGAYEQYF	TGTGCCAGCAGCCAAGATCAGGGCGGGGGGGCATACGAGCAGTACTTC
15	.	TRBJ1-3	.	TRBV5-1	CASSLDTGPGNTIYF	TGCGCCAGCAGCTTGGATACAGGGCCAGGAAACACCATATATTTT
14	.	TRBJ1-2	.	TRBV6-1	CASSEGAGNYGYTF	TGTGCCAGCAGTGAAGGTGCAGGGAACTATGGCTACACCTTC
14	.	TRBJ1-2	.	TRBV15	CATSRDAGVSGYTF	TGTGCCACCAGCAGAGACGCGGGGGTTTCGGGCTACACCTTC
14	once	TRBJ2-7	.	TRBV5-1	CASSLATGVREQYF	TGCGCCAGCAGCTTGGCTACAGGTGTAAGGGAGCAGTACTTC
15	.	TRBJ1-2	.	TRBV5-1	CASRRPGQGHYGYTF	TGCGCCAGCAGGCGCCCGGGACAAGGACACTATGGCTACACCTTC
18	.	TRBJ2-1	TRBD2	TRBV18	CASSPLPRGSSGGNEQFF	TGTGCCAGCTCACCCCTCCCTCGGGGGAGTAGCGGGGGAAATGAGCAGTTCTTC
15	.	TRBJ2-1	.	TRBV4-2	CASSPRGNLNNEQFF	TGTGCCAGCAGCCCCCGGGGGAATCTAAACAATGAGCAGTTCTTC
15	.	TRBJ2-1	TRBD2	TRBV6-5	CASSFTSGGANEQFF	TGTGCCAGCAGTTTCACTAGCGGGGGGGCAAATGAGCAGTTCTTC
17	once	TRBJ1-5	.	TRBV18	CASSPWGQDKINQPQHF	TGTGCCAGCTCACCATGGGGTCAGGACAAAATCAATCAGCCCCAGCATTTT
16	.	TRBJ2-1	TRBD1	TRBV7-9	CASSSPDRETYNEQFF	TGTGCCAGCAGCTCCCCAGACAGGGAAACCTACAATGAGCAGTTCTTC
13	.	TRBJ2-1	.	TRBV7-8	CASSPTRRNEQFF	TGTGCCAGCAGCCCCACTAGGAGGAATGAGCAGTTCTTC
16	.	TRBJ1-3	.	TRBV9	CASSVGGDSRRNTIYF	TGTGCCAGCAGCGTAGGTGGAGACAGTCGACGAAACACCATATATTTT
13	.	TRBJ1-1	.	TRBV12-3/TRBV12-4	CASSPGGVTEAFF	TGTGCCAGCAGTCCGGGAGGAGTCACTGAAGCTTTCTTT
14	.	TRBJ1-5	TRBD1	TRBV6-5	CASRATGEVQPQHF	TGTGCCAGCAGGGCCACAGGGGAGGTACAGCCCCAGCATTTT
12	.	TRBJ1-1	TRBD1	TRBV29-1	CSVAGGMTEAFF	TGCAGCGTGGCAGGGGGAATGACTGAAGCTTTCTTT
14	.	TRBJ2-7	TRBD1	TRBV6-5	CASRSGQGASEQYF	TGTGCCAGCAGGTCGGGACAGGGGGCCTCCGAGCAGTACTTC
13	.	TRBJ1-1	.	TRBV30	CAWSTVVNTEAFF	TGTGCCTGGAGTACGGTTGTGAACACTGAAGCTTTCTTT
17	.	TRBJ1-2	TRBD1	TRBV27	CASSSLSGTGSYYGYTF	TGTGCCAGCAGTTCACTCTCGGGGACAGGGTCGTACTATGGCTACACCTTC
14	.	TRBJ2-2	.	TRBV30	CAWARGPNTGELFF	TGTGCCTGGGCGCGGGGCCCGAACACCGGGGAGCTGTTTTTT
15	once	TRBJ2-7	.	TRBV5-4	CASSLDRVVPYEQYF	TGTGCCAGCAGCTTGGACAGGGTGGTCCCCTACGAGCAGTACTTC
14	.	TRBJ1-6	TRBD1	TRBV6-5	CASSYKGARSPLHF	TGTGCCAGCAGTTACAAGGGGGCGAGGTCACCCCTCCACTTT
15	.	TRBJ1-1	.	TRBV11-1	CASSLAGGLNTEAFF	TGTGCCAGCAGCTTAGCGGGGGGTCTGAACACTGAAGCTTTCTTT
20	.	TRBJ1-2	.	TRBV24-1	CATSESGLWENPSSNYGYTF	TGTGCCACCAGTGAGTCCGGCCTATGGGAGAATCCCTCTTCTAACTATGGCTACACCTTC
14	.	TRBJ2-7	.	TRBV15	CATSRAGNRVWQYF	TGTGCCACCAGCAGAGCCGGGAACAGGGTATGGCAGTACTTC
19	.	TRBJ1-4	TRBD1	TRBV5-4	CASSPASPGTGGAGEKLFF	TGTGCCAGCAGCCCCGCTTCCCCCGGGACAGGGGGCGCGGGTGAAAAACTGTTTTTT
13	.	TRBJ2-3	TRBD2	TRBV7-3	CASSPGGSDTQYF	TGTGCCAGCAGCCCCGGGGGGTCAGATACGCAGTATTTT
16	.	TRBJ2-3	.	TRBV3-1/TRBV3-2	CASSQARRSTLLTQYF	TGTGCCAGCAGCCAAGCTAGGAGAAGCACCCTCCTTACGCAGTATTTT
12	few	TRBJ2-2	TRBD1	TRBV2	CASSGGQVGLFF	TGTGCCAGCAGCGGCGGACAGGTTGGGCTGTTTTTT
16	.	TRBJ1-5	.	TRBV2	CASREGGRRSNQPQHF	TGTGCCAGCAGGGAGGGGGGGAGAAGGAGCAATCAGCCCCAGCATTTT
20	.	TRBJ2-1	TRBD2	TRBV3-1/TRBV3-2	CASSQVLSGDILSSYNEQFF	TGTGCCAGCAGCCAAGTTCTTAGCGGGGACATCCTTAGCTCCTACAATGAGCAGTTCTTC
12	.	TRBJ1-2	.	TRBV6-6	CASSPTAGGYTF	TGTGCCAGCAGCCCAACGGCAGGTGGCTACACCTTC